The source of this T cell receptor beta chain is a study of blood T cell repertoires in COVID-19 (dated by TCRdb to the early 2020s). Study-level background: Recovered participants in ImmuneRACE Cohort 3 were defined as having two consecutive negative NP/OP PCR tests, clearance from a healthcare professional, or resolution of symptoms. Samples covering the acute and convalescent phases of COVID-19 were provided by collaborators in the United States, Italy and Spain. The prospective study material was composed of cDNA or gDNA derived from T cells, B-cell-depleted T cells, or PBMCs. The dataset comprised deeply sampled blood TCRbeta repertoires from subjects exposed to, actively infected with, or recovered from COVID-19. The repertoires were released in a freely available public database intended as a resource for research on the immune response to SARS-CoV-2. The samples were drawn from the first 160 participants of the ongoing ImmuneRACE study and from 1,254 subjects provided by 6 global collaborators. The sample metadata nearly always contained a de-identified subject ID, COVID-19 status, age in years and sex. Where HLA class I and class II types were available, the types were taken from metadata supplied by the sample provider, not from assay-based typing.

On this clone itself: This clone's antigen is unknown. Base qualities were left out, and no much larger clone turns up one base away.

Participants in the prospective study were enrolled through a virtual design, were aged about 18 to 100 years, and lived in 20 to 30 United States geographic areas. To assign participants to cohorts, the prospective study relied on clinical history that participants themselves reported in a screening survey and a study questionnaire. In the prospective study, whole blood, serum and a nasopharyngeal or oropharyngeal swab were collected from each participant by mobile phlebotomists. Prospective study participants could optionally give additional blood draws and questionnaires over an approximately 2-month period. Blood samples from the prospective study were shipped frozen or at room temperature prior to DNA extraction. TCRbeta CDR3 regions were amplified from genomic DNA by means of the immunoSEQ Assay, a bias-controlled multiplex PCR. The original methods were these. Nucleated cell counts per sample were estimated from amplification of reference gene primers within the assay. To quantify the absolute abundance of each unique TCRbeta CDR3 rearrangement, sequence reads were collapsed and filtered. For each sample, productive Simpson clonality was calculated as the square root of Simpson's diversity index over productive rearrangements. This immuneACCESS table, as held by TCRdb, lists in-frame sequences with V and J called but not all clones. Of the missing ones, under half trace to an unresolved V gene in checked studies; the others have no known cause. The DNA gave D and trimming, while V, J and clone size come from that table. Counted in this sample were 250,000 to 350,000 clones; around 89% of them appeared once. The leading ten clones occupy 2% to 2.5% of the sample.

What the research found in general, with its limitations: Clinical and demographic metadata were provided uncurated, with the amount varying by source and participant.

Ends trimmed: V by 6 bases, J by 3 bases; bases unmatched to a gene: 10. Reading from cysteine to phenylalanine, the CDR3 counts 15 amino acids. The only DNA kept is the CDR3, 45 bases in frame from the first base. The germline V gene gives CDR1 as WSHSY and CDR2 as SAAADI. The chain is made from TRBV10-2 and TRBJ2-7; 8 nucleotides in the junction match TRBD1. Material: PBMCs or T cells enriched from blood (not recorded which). The clonotype originates from a woman aged 55-70 years in a cohort exposed to, infected with or recovered from COVID-19 (not recorded which). For the CDR3, the sequence is CASSDTGGGNYEQYF. The DNA is TGCGCCAGCAGCGATACAGGGGGTGGGAACTACGAGCAGTACTTC.